A single sample is the source of the 31 T cell receptor beta chains below, sequenced in a study of vaccination and CD4 T cells after COVID-19. Treatment defined: roughly nine-day PBMC culture with coronavirus spike peptide pools or control peptides (ViraFEST assay). These receptors have no known antigen. Oncomine TCR Beta short-read sequencing was applied to DNA from cultured CD4+ T cells. Each CDR3 protein is one row after TCRdb ran MiXCR on the PCR reads. This table holds 10,000 or so distinct CDR3 sequences, roughly 30% found once. Sequences were derived from CD4+ T cells from blood, cultured in vitro, sampled after SARS-CoV-2 vaccination. The receptor set was obtained from a human donor who had recovered from COVID-19.

The chain couples TRBV30 to TRBJ2-1; 7 bases fit TRBD2. The CDR3 is 13 residues long. V gave up 5 bases and J gave up 7 bases; unmatched junction bases: 8. CDR1 is GTSNPN and CDR2 is SVGIG in the germline V gene (reference sequence). CDR3 DNA sequence: TGTGCCTGGCGGGGCGGGAGACGGAATGAGCAGTTCTTC. It is translated as CAWRGGRRNEQFF. Supplemented by reference TRBV30 and TRBJ2-1, the full variable domain reads SQTIHQWPATLVQPVGSPLSLECTVEGTSNPNLYWYRQAAGRGLQLLFYSVGIGQISSEVPQNLSASRPQDRQFILSSKKLLLSDSGFYLCAWRGGRRNEQFFGPGTRLTVL.

This clonotype has a handful of counts. The chain recombines TRBV7-2 with TRBJ2-4; 8 nucleotides match TRBD1. Per germline, CDR1 SGHTA and CDR2 FQGNSA. Trimming at V came to 0 bases and at J to 6 bases, leaving 4 bases not matched to a gene. The CDR3 loop spans 15 amino acids. The chain's CDR3 is CASSLARDRINIQYF. DNA of the CDR3: TGTGCCAGCAGCTTAGCGCGGGACAGGATAAACATTCAGTACTTC.

The V call is TRBV7-2, the J call TRBJ1-4; no reliable D call. Germline CDR1 SGHTA, CDR2 FQGNSA. This CDR3 comprises 16 residues. Trimming took 2 bases from V and 0 from J, leaving 10 bases between them. CDR3 DNA sequence: TGTGCCAGCAGCTTATTTTGGTCCGCAACTAATGAAAAACTGTTTTTT. Encoded protein: CASSLFWSATNEKLFF.

The chain carries TRBV19 and TRBJ2-7, with D uncertain. Between the trimmed V and J ends, which lost 5 bases and 3 bases, there was a span of 11 bases. CDR1 is LNHDA, CDR2 SQIVND, per germline (reference sequence). This CDR3 comprises 13 residues. CDR3 amino acids: CASSEGRRYEQYF. The DNA for the CDR3 is TGTGCCAGTAGTGAAGGACGGCGCTACGAGCAGTACTTC.

This clonotype was detected only a few times. The rearrangement joins TRBV28 to TRBJ1-6, with D perhaps matching TRBD1 (6 bases). Trimming removed 6 bases at V and 9 bases at J, with 15 bases between. Germline CDR1 MDHEN, CDR2 SYDVKM. The CDR3 spans 14 residues. CDR3 bases: TGTGCCAGCAGCACGGCAGGGGAGGGTTCACCCCTCCACTTT. It codes for CASSTAGEGSPLHF.

This clonotype qualifies as medium-sized. The chain uses TRBV6-5 and TRBJ1-5; perhaps TRBD1 as D (5 bases). Germline V gives CDR1 MNHEY, CDR2 SVGAGI. The CDR3 is made up of 15 amino acids. The ends were cut back, 2 bases at V and 2 bases at J, with 10 bases in the middle. Written as DNA, the CDR3 is TGTGCCAGCAGTTACCGACGGGGGGGCAATCAGCCCCAGCATTTT. Translated, it gives CASSYRRGGNQPQHF.

The J gene is TRBJ2-5, the V gene TRBV2, with a weak D call TRBD2 (5 bases). CDR1 is SNHLY and CDR2 is FYNNEI in the germline V gene. This CDR3 region has 11 residues. Trimming removed 7 bases from V and 2 bases from J, with 5 bases in between. The CDR3 region is CASTGQETQYF. Written as DNA, the CDR3 is TGTGCCAGCACGGGGCAAGAGACCCAGTACTTC. The full variable domain, completed using reference TRBV2 and TRBJ2-5, is EPEVTQTPSHQVTQMGQEVILRCVPISNHLYFYWYRQILGQKVEFLVSFYNNEISEKSEIFDDQFSVERPDGSNFTLKIRSTKLEDSAMYFCASTGQETQYFGPGTRLLVL.

This clonotype was detected only once. The CDR3 sequence is CASSQGYLAGGHSSTDTQYF. The CDR3 DNA reads as TGTGCCAGCAGCCAAGGCTACCTAGCGGGAGGCCACTCTAGCACAGATACGCAGTATTTT. This chain connects TRBV14 to TRBJ2-3; 11 bases fit TRBD2. J lost 0 bases, V lost 1 base, and 12 bases had no gene match. Germline V gene lookup returns CDR1 SGHDN and CDR2 FVKESK. The CDR3 extends over 20 amino acids.

V usage is TRBV20-1 and J usage is TRBJ2-3, with TRBD2 as a possible D gene (6 bases). V lost 7 bases to trimming and J lost 5 bases, with 16 bases between them. This CDR3 has 13 residues. From germline, CDR1 is DFQATT and CDR2 SNEGSKA (reference sequence). The CDR3 reads CSGPPGAKDTQYF. The CDR3, as DNA: TGCAGTGGACCTCCGGGAGCAAAAGATACGCAGTATTTT.

In this sample, this clonotype turned up a few times. The chain recombines TRBV6-1 with TRBJ1-1, with no clear D. The CDR3 has 11 amino acids. CDR1 is MNHNS, CDR2 SASEGT, per germline. V was shortened by 7 bases and J by 5 bases, with 8 bases between the two germline ends. CDR3 DNA sequence: TGTGCCAGCACCATCAAGACTGAAGCTTTCTTT. Translating gives CASTIKTEAFF.

V and J are TRBV20-1 and TRBJ1-3; D is undetermined. Trimming took 1 base from V and 4 from J, leaving 5 bases between them. The germline V gene encodes CDR1 DFQATT and CDR2 SNEGSKA (reference sequence). The CDR3 consists of 12 residues. The CDR3 loop reads CSARAPGNTIYF. The CDR3 DNA sequence: TGCAGTGCTAGAGCTCCCGGAAACACCATATATTTT.

In this sample, this clonotype turned up a few times. The V call is TRBV6-5, the J call TRBJ1-6; TRBD1 aligns across 7 bases. The CDR3 length is 15 residues. V lost 2 bases to trimming and J lost 10 bases; unmatched junction nucleotides: 8. The germline CDR1 and CDR2 sequences are MNHEY and SVGAGI. CDR3 DNA sequence: TGTGCCAGCAGTTACAAGGGACAGTTCTTATCACCCCTCCACTTT. Its protein is CASSYKGQFLSPLHF.

The rearrangement joins TRBV10-2 to TRBJ2-1, with TRBD2 identical over 12 bases. The J segment lost 8 bases and the V segment lost 6 bases, leaving 2 bases of the junction unmatched. In germline, CDR1 is WSHSY, CDR2 SAAADI. This CDR3 is 13 amino acids long. DNA for the CDR3: TGCGCCAGCAGGGCTAGCGGGAGGGATGAGCAGTTCTTC. Translated, it gives CASRASGRDEQFF.

This clonotype has more than one count but fewer than ten. This sequence joins TRBV19 and TRBJ1-5; the match to TRBD1 covers 7 bases. With V trimmed by 3 bases and J by 1 base, 12 bases remained unmatched. The CDR3 runs 18 residues. Germline assignment: CDR1 LNHDA and CDR2 SQIVND (reference sequence). The CDR3 spells CASSIAKIQGYSNQPQHF. CDR3 DNA: TGTGCCAGTAGTATCGCCAAAATACAGGGGTACAGCAATCAGCCCCAGCATTTT.

The chain recombines TRBV7-2 with TRBJ2-3, with no clear D. This CDR3 is 16 amino acids long. V was clipped by 1 base and J by 4 bases, with 15 bases between them. Germline V lookup: CDR1 SGHTA, CDR2 FQGNSA. Here the CDR3 DNA reads TGTGCCAGCAGCTTAGGGGTACTGGGGTCGGCAGATACGCAGTATTTT. Residues: CASSLGVLGSADTQYF.

V usage is TRBV25-1 and J usage is TRBJ1-2, with D perhaps TRBD1 (5 bases). The CDR3 contains 17 residues. Trimming removed 2 bases at V and 0 bases at J, with 16 bases between. The V gene's germline CDR1 is MGHDK and CDR2 SYGVNS. CDR3 bases: TGTGCCAGCAGTGAAATCGGGGGGACCCCAGCTAACTATGGCTACACCTTC. Its translation is CASSEIGGTPANYGYTF.

In its sample, this clonotype ranks as medium-sized (0.01 to 0.1%). The chain links TRBV6-5 to TRBJ1-5, with D tentatively TRBD1 (6 bases). V lost 4 bases, J lost 7 bases, and 11 bases lay in between. From germline, CDR1 is MNHEY and CDR2 SVGAGI. This CDR3 contains 13 residues. The CDR3 spells CASSSQGHQPQHF. The CDR3 DNA follows: TGTGCCAGCAGTTCCCAGGGACACCAGCCCCAGCATTTT.

This clonotype was seen a single time. The gene calls are TRBV5-8 and TRBJ1-3; no clear D gene. The CDR3 contains 14 residues. Per the germline V gene, CDR1 is SGHTS and CDR2 is YDEGEE. Trimming took 2 bases from V and 0 from J, leaving 6 bases between them. The CDR3: CASSFQPSGNTIYF. CDR3 DNA sequence: TGTGCCAGCAGCTTTCAACCCTCTGGAAACACCATATATTTT.

This clonotype ranks as medium-sized. The chain recombines TRBV24-1 with TRBJ1-6; D is undetermined. Looked up from germline, CDR1 is KGHDR and CDR2 is SFDVKD. With 5 bases removed from V and 5 bases from J, the gap between germline ends came to 6 bases. The CDR3 contains 13 residues. CDR3 bases: TGTGCCACCAGTGCTCAGGATAATTCACCCCTCCACTTT. Translation gives CATSAQDNSPLHF.

This clonotype was seen a handful of times. The V gene is TRBV27, the J gene TRBJ2-1, with 7 bases aligning to TRBD2. This CDR3 contains 15 residues. The V segment lost 4 bases and the J segment 7 bases; nucleotides outside the gene matches: 10. Germline values: CDR1 MNHEY, CDR2 SMNVEV (reference sequence). Written as DNA, the CDR3 is TGTGCCAGCAGTTCTATCTTAGCGGGCGGGAATGAGCAGTTCTTC. Residues: CASSSILAGGNEQFF.

This chain links TRBV6-2 or TRBV6-3 with TRBJ1-6, with D perhaps matching TRBD1 (5 bases). The V and J ends lost 7 bases and 6 bases respectively, with 13 bases between them. This CDR3 contains 14 residues. Germline V lookup: CDR1 MNHEY, CDR2 SVGEGT. CDR3 sequence reads: CASTGGSGNSPLHF. CDR3 coding DNA: TGTGCCAGCACTGGGGGGTCCGGTAATTCACCCCTCCACTTT.

The V and J genes are TRBV6-4 and TRBJ2-3; no reliable D call. Germline lookup yields CDR1 MRHNA and CDR2 SNTAGT. The V end lost 0 bases, the J end lost 2 bases, and 12 bases lay between the germline ends. This CDR3 region has 16 residues. CDR3 loop: CASSDSRFSATDTQYF. CDR3 DNA: TGTGCCAGCAGTGACTCGAGGTTTAGTGCCACAGATACGCAGTATTTT.

The rearrangement links TRBV4-3 to TRBJ1-2, with 8 bases identical to TRBD1. Germline lookup yields CDR1 LGHNA and CDR2 YSLEER. The ends lost 0 bases at V and 6 bases at J; junction bases unmatched: 9. CDR3 length: 16 residues. The CDR3 is CASSQDLKDRAHGYTF. For the CDR3, the DNA is TGCGCCAGCAGCCAAGATTTGAAGGACAGGGCGCATGGCTACACCTTC.

This clonotype was observed a handful of times. The genes are TRBV25-1 and TRBJ1-2; 8 nucleotides agree with TRBD1. This CDR3 has 12 residues. Germline CDR1 reads MGHDK; CDR2 reads SYGVNS. V shed 7 bases, J shed 7 bases, and the junction held 5 bases outside the gene matches. CDR3 nucleotide sequence: TGTGCCAGCAACGGACAGGGTCTTGGCTACACCTTC. The encoded protein is CASNGQGLGYTF.

This chain's CDR3 is CASSPGAVYGYTF. Here the CDR3 DNA reads TGTGCCAGTAGTCCTGGAGCAGTCTATGGCTACACCTTC. V usage is TRBV19 and J usage is TRBJ1-2; D gene unclear. The CDR3 has 13 amino acids. Germline-derived CDR1 and CDR2 are LNHDA and SQIVND (reference sequence). The germline V and J ends were trimmed by 5 bases and 4 bases, with 11 bases remaining between them.

This chain joins TRBV7-9 and TRBJ1-5; tentatively, D is TRBD1 (6 bases). The CDR3 is 14 residues long. Germline V gene data show CDR1 as SEHNR and CDR2 as FQNEAQ (reference sequence). Trimming took 5 bases from V and 5 from J, leaving 13 bases between them. The CDR3 protein is CASSPGEVYQPQHF. The CDR3 nucleotides read TGTGCCAGCAGCCCAGGGGAAGTATATCAGCCCCAGCATTTT. Using reference TRBV7-9 and TRBJ1-5 for the parts outside the CDR3, the full variable domain is DTGVSQNPRHKITKRGQNVTFRCDPISEHNRLYWYRQTLGQGPEFLTYFQNEAQLEKSRLLSDRFSAERPKGSFSTLEIQRTEQGDSAMYLCASSPGEVYQPQHFGDGTRLSIL.

This chain links TRBV11-2 with TRBJ1-1, with TRBD1 as a possible D gene (6 bases). V lost 5 bases, J lost 2 bases, and 12 bases lay in between. The CDR3 runs 14 residues. Germline CDR1 SGHAT, CDR2 FQNNGV. CDR3 nucleotide sequence: TGTGCCAGCAGCCGGACAGAACTTAACACTGAAGCTTTCTTT. Translation gives CASSRTELNTEAFF.

This clonotype turned up a few times. V and J are TRBV28 and TRBJ1-1, with no clear D. The V gene lost 6 bases and the J gene lost 3 bases, with 17 bases spanning the gap. The germline gives CDR1 MDHEN, CDR2 SYDVKM. The CDR3 length is 15 residues. CDR3 in amino acids: CASSSPGVGDTEAFF. CDR3 sequence (DNA): TGTGCCAGCAGCTCCCCCGGGGTTGGGGACACTGAAGCTTTCTTT.

The chain couples TRBV25-1 to TRBJ2-7; TRBD2 aligns across 12 bases. J was trimmed by 3 bases and V by 8 bases; bases with no gene match: 5. Germline V CDR1 and CDR2: MGHDK, SYGVNS. This CDR3 contains 14 residues. The CDR3 region is CASALAGGFYEQYF. The CDR3 DNA reads as TGTGCCAGCGCGCTAGCGGGAGGGTTCTACGAGCAGTACTTC.

The chain links TRBV5-4 to TRBJ1-5; TRBD1 matches 8 bases. The CDR3 totals 15 residues. After removal of 4 bases from V and 4 bases from J, the junction contained 7 bases not matched to a gene. CDR1 and CDR2 (germline): SGHNT, YYREEE (reference sequence). CDR3 amino acids: CASSLDRARNQPQHF. The CDR3 DNA reads TGTGCCAGCAGCCTGGACAGGGCGCGAAATCAGCCCCAGCATTTT. Full variable domain (remainder filled in from reference TRBV5-4 and TRBJ1-5): ETGVTQSPTHLIKTRGQQVTLRCSSQSGHNTVSWYQQALGQGPQFIFQYYREEENGRGNFPPRFSGLQFPNYSSELNVNALELDDSALYLCASSLDRARNQPQHFGDGTRLSIL.

This sequence joins TRBV29-1 and TRBJ1-5, with no clear D. The V gene lost 4 bases and the J gene lost 1 base, with 14 bases spanning the gap. CDR1 is SQVTM, CDR2 ANQGSEA, per germline. The CDR3 covers 15 residues. CDR3 nucleotide sequence: TGCAGCGTTGTCCTCGATAGGGCAAGCAATCAGCCCCAGCATTTT. Its protein product is CSVVLDRASNQPQHF.